Following are 26 T cell receptor beta chains from one sample sequenced in a study of blood T cell repertoires in COVID-19. Some clones are missing from TCRdb's copy, which holds only in-frame ones; the method was immunoSEQ multiplex PCR. This table has around 370,000 clones, around nine tenths appearing once. Sequenced sample: peripheral blood. The receptors come from a woman aged 70-85 years with COVID-19, enrolled during active disease.

The V and J genes are TRBV7-9 and TRBJ2-7, with D possibly matching TRBD1 (6 bases). Between the trimmed V and J ends, which lost 4 bases and 5 bases, there was a span of 15 bases. Germline V gene lookup returns CDR1 SEHNR and CDR2 FQNEAQ (reference sequence). The CDR3 consists of 14 residues. The CDR3 loop reads CASSSIDRTHEQYF. The CDR3 DNA reads TGTGCCAGCAGCTCGATCGACAGGACCCACGAGCAGTACTTC.

This sequence joins TRBV4-3 and TRBJ2-7, with D possibly matching TRBD1 (5 bases). V was clipped by 0 bases and J by 2 bases, with 14 bases between them. The CDR3 contains 16 residues. CDR1 LGHNA and CDR2 YSLEER come from the germline V gene. In DNA, the CDR3 is TGCGCCAGCAGCCAAGAGTGGGGCAGGGTCGCCTACGAGCAGTACTTC. It encodes CASSQEWGRVAYEQYF.

This chain uses TRBV2 with TRBJ2-1; 10 nucleotides align to TRBD2. Trimming removed 6 bases from V and 9 bases from J; junction bases left unmatched: 8. CDR3 length: 14 amino acids. The germline CDR1 and CDR2 sequences are SNHLY and FYNNEI. CDR3 amino acids: CASRKGTSDSEQFF. CDR3 coding DNA: TGTGCCAGCAGGAAGGGGACTAGCGACAGTGAGCAGTTCTTC.

The V gene is TRBV9, the J gene TRBJ1-5; D uncertain. This CDR3 has 13 residues. Germline V gives CDR1 SGDLS, CDR2 YYNGEE. V lost 0 bases and J 6 bases, leaving 7 bases between the germline ends. The CDR3 region is CASSVDTGQPQHF. CDR3 DNA sequence: TGTGCCAGCAGCGTAGACACGGGTCAGCCCCAGCATTTT.

This clone was seen only a few times. The chain uses TRBV5-6 and TRBJ1-2; TRBD1 matches 7 bases. This CDR3 is built from 14 residues. V gave up 3 bases and J gave up 4 bases; unmatched junction bases: 6. CDR1 is SGHDT and CDR2 is YYEEEE in the germline V gene. In nucleotides, the CDR3 is TGTGCCAGCAGCTCCACAGGGGCAGGCTATGGCTACACCTTC. Protein: CASSSTGAGYGYTF.

The chain has TRBV6-5 and TRBJ1-4; weak D call: TRBD1 (6 bases). Trimming cost V 6 bases and J 1 base, with 12 bases left between them. The CDR3 extends over 15 amino acids. CDR1 MNHEY and CDR2 SVGAGI come from the germline V gene. The CDR3 DNA reads TGTGCCAGCAGCGTAAAGGGGGTAACTAATGAAAAACTGTTTTTT. It encodes CASSVKGVTNEKLFF.

This clone was picked up a small number of times. This chain links TRBV2 with TRBJ1-6; 7 nucleotides align to TRBD1. The CDR3 has 16 residues. Germline lookup yields CDR1 SNHLY and CDR2 FYNNEI. J lost 7 bases, V lost 0 bases, and 6 bases had no gene match. CDR3 sequence: CASSEAEGAGNSPLHF. DNA for the CDR3: TGTGCCAGCAGTGAAGCGGAGGGGGCTGGCAATTCACCCCTCCACTTT.

The chain links TRBV4-3 to TRBJ2-7; 10 bases are shared with TRBD2. V shed 1 base and J 3 bases; nucleotides not matched to a gene: 9. CDR1 is LGHNA and CDR2 is YSLEER in the germline V gene. The length of the CDR3 is 17 residues. CDR3 coding DNA: TGCGCCAGCAGCCAAGCCTTCAGTAGCGGGGGGCACTACGAGCAGTACTTC. This gives the protein CASSQAFSSGGHYEQYF.

This chain uses TRBV6-4 with TRBJ2-2, with 8 bases matching TRBD2. Germline values: CDR1 MRHNA, CDR2 SNTAGT. V trimming: 6 bases; J trimming: 5 bases; junction bases outside the gene matches: 5. The CDR3 extends over 14 amino acids. CDR3 bases: TGTGCCAGCAGAAGGACTAGCCCAACCGGGGAGCTGTTTTTT. Protein: CASRRTSPTGELFF.

This clone was detected only once. In nucleotides, the CDR3 is TGTGCCAGCTCTCCCCGGACTAGCGGGGGCACAGATACGCAGTATTTT. This sequence encodes CASSPRTSGGTDTQYF. V usage is TRBV18 and J usage is TRBJ2-3; TRBD2 agrees at 12 bases. Germline V gene lookup returns CDR1 KGHSH and CDR2 LQKENI. The junction had 5 bases not matched to a gene; V was cut back by 6 bases and J by 1 base. This CDR3 has 16 residues.

This sequence joins TRBV28 and TRBJ1-5; 7 nucleotides line up with TRBD1. CDR1 is MDHEN and CDR2 is SYDVKM in the germline V gene. The CDR3 extends over 15 amino acids. V dropped 2 bases and J dropped 5; count of bases not matched to a gene: 6. The CDR3 loop is CASSLEGQYYQPQHF. The CDR3 coding sequence is TGTGCCAGCAGTTTAGAGGGACAGTACTATCAGCCCCAGCATTTT.

The chain links TRBV7-9 to TRBJ2-7; the D gene is possibly TRBD1 (6 bases). V dropped 3 bases and J dropped 2 bases, with 11 bases sitting between them. Germline values: CDR1 SEHNR, CDR2 FQNEAQ (reference sequence). This CDR3 has 14 amino acids. The CDR3 bases are TGTGCCAGCAGCTTTGCAGGGGACGCCTACGAGCAGTACTTC. Translated, it gives CASSFAGDAYEQYF.

The chain joins TRBV14 to TRBJ2-3; a possible D gene is TRBD2 (5 bases). Germline V CDR1 and CDR2: SGHDN, FVKESK. Trimming shortened V by 4 bases and J by 1 base, and 12 bases separated the two germline ends. The length of the CDR3 is 15 residues. The CDR3 here is CASSREPAGTDTQYF. CDR3 bases: TGTGCCAGCAGCCGGGAGCCTGCAGGCACAGATACGCAGTATTTT. Looking up the rest from reference TRBV14 and TRBJ2-3 gives the full variable domain: EAGVTQFPSHSVIEKGQTVTLRCDPISGHDNLYWYRRVMGKEIKFLLHFVKESKQDESGMPNNRFLAERTGGTYSTLKVQPAELEDSGVYFCASSREPAGTDTQYFGPGTRLTVL.

The chain uses TRBV12-3 or TRBV12-4 and TRBJ2-2; D unresolved. Trimming shortened V by 2 bases and J by 4 bases, and 5 bases separated the two germline ends. CDR3 size: 13 residues. For the CDR3, the DNA is TGTGCCAGCAGTTTAAAGCCCACCGGGGAGCTGTTTTTT. Its protein product is CASSLKPTGELFF.

The gene calls are TRBV5-1 and TRBJ2-2; D is uncertain. This CDR3 region has 17 residues. V was clipped by 3 bases and J by 2 bases, with 17 bases between them. The germline V gene has CDR1 SGHRS and CDR2 YFSETQ. The CDR3 spells CASSSGRLVLNTGELFF. CDR3 nucleotide sequence: TGCGCCAGCAGCTCGGGTCGGTTGGTACTTAACACCGGGGAGCTGTTTTTT.

About this clone: Other DNA variants within this sample encode the same CDR3. The gene calls are TRBV9 and TRBJ1-5; maybe TRBD1 (5 bases). Between the trimmed V and J ends, which lost 3 bases and 2 bases, there was a span of 9 bases. Germline-derived CDR1 and CDR2 are SGDLS and YYNGEE. The CDR3 runs 14 residues. In DNA form, the CDR3 reads TGTGCCAGCAGCGCCACGGGGGGCAATCAGCCCCAGCATTTT. Translated, it gives CASSATGGNQPQHF.

V is TRBV7-9 and J is TRBJ2-7, with 9 nucleotides matching TRBD1. The CDR3 is made up of 16 amino acids. CDR1 and CDR2 from the germline V gene are SEHNR and FQNEAQ (reference sequence). V was clipped by 4 bases and J by 6 bases; unmatched bases: 13. CDR3 protein: CASSSSRQGGLGEQYF. Written as DNA, the CDR3 is TGTGCCAGCAGCTCGTCGAGACAGGGGGGATTGGGCGAGCAGTACTTC. Combining the CDR3 with reference TRBV7-9 and TRBJ2-7 gives the whole variable domain DTGVSQNPRHKITKRGQNVTFRCDPISEHNRLYWYRQTLGQGPEFLTYFQNEAQLEKSRLLSDRFSAERPKGSFSTLEIQRTEQGDSAMYLCASSSSRQGGLGEQYFGPGTRLTVT.

The gene calls are TRBV7-2 and TRBJ1-4; TRBD1 matches at 8 bases. J gave up 8 bases and V 5 bases, and 7 bases lay outside the gene matches. Per the germline V gene, CDR1 is SGHTA and CDR2 is FQGNSA. This CDR3 comprises 14 residues. The CDR3 protein is CASSTSGQAEKLFF. In DNA, the CDR3 is TGTGCCAGCAGCACCTCGGGACAGGCAGAAAAACTGTTTTTT.

This sequence joins TRBV27 and TRBJ2-5; D not certain. V lost 3 bases and J 2 bases, leaving 13 bases between the germline ends. The CDR3 has 15 residues. Germline CDR1 reads MNHEY; CDR2 reads SMNVEV (reference sequence). Here the CDR3 reads CASSLTPARQETQYF. CDR3 sequence (DNA): TGTGCCAGCAGTTTGACCCCCGCTAGACAAGAGACCCAGTACTTC.

V and J are TRBV5-1 and TRBJ2-7, with a possible D match to TRBD1 (6 bases). Trimming removed 0 bases from V and 1 base from J, with 11 bases in between. The CDR3 is 15 residues long. Looked up from germline, CDR1 is SGHRS and CDR2 is YFSETQ. This CDR3 is CASSLDRAFSYEQYF. The CDR3 coding sequence is TGCGCCAGCAGCTTGGACAGGGCTTTTTCCTACGAGCAGTACTTC.

The chain has TRBV4-3 and TRBJ2-7; perhaps TRBD1 as D (5 bases). V lost 0 bases to trimming and J lost 5 bases, with 14 bases between them. Per the germline V gene, CDR1 is LGHNA and CDR2 is YSLEER. The CDR3 loop spans 15 amino acids. CDR3: CASSQETGLNHEQYF. CDR3 nucleotides: TGCGCCAGCAGCCAAGAAACAGGCCTGAACCACGAGCAGTACTTC.

This clone is a singleton in its sample. The chain combines TRBV19 with TRBJ1-1, with D maybe TRBD1 (6 bases). V was cut by 5 bases and J by 1 base, with 14 bases left in between. Per the germline V gene, CDR1 is LNHDA and CDR2 is SQIVND (reference sequence). The CDR3 loop spans 15 amino acids. Here the CDR3 DNA reads TGTGCCAGTAGTTTCCCAGGGGCCCCGAACACTGAAGCTTTCTTT. Translating it yields CASSFPGAPNTEAFF.

V gene TRBV28 combines with J gene TRBJ1-5, with D hard to call. Germline V gene lookup returns CDR1 MDHEN and CDR2 SYDVKM. V lost 3 bases, J lost 6 bases, and 12 bases lay in between. The CDR3 totals 14 residues. CDR3 in DNA: TGTGCCAGCAGTTTCTGGGCAGGTTCTCAGCCCCAGCATTTT. Translation: CASSFWAGSQPQHF.

Regarding this clone: This sample includes further DNA sequences coding for the same CDR3. This chain connects TRBV5-1 to TRBJ2-5; D perhaps matches TRBD1 (6 bases). Trimming removed 1 base at V and 5 bases at J, with 6 bases between. The germline V gene has CDR1 SGHRS and CDR2 YFSETQ. CDR3 length equals 12 residues. CDR3 nucleotide sequence: TGCGCCAGCAGCTTGAGGGGGGAGACCCAGTACTTC. The encoded protein is CASSLRGETQYF. Complete variable domain (other parts from reference TRBV5-1 and TRBJ2-5): KAGVTQTPRYLIKTRGQQVTLSCSPISGHRSVSWYQQTPGQGLQFLFEYFSETQRNKGNFPGRFSGRQFSNSRSEMNVSTLELGDSALYLCASSLRGETQYFGPGTRLLVL.

The chain links TRBV7-2 to TRBJ1-2; D possibly corresponds to TRBD1 (6 bases). Trimming took 4 bases from V and 4 from J, leaving 10 bases between them. Germline V gene data show CDR1 as SGHTA and CDR2 as FQGNSA. The CDR3 length is 13 residues. CDR3 loop: CASSSDSIYGYTF. The CDR3 nucleotides read TGTGCCAGCAGCTCGGACAGTATCTATGGCTACACCTTC.

The J gene is TRBJ2-1, the V gene TRBV7-2; 11 positions agree with TRBD2. The CDR3 consists of 16 residues. CDR1 and CDR2 from the germline V gene are SGHTA and FQGNSA. The V segment lost 1 base and the J segment 6 bases; nucleotides outside the gene matches: 5. CDR3 region: CASSLGRLAGGNEQFF. The DNA of the CDR3 is TGTGCCAGCAGCTTAGGACGCCTAGCGGGGGGCAATGAGCAGTTCTTC.